These 11 T cell receptor beta chains originate from one sample sequenced in a study of shared clonotypes between healthy human individuals. Profiling relied on immunoSEQ multiplex PCR, and the TCRdb table lists in-frame clones only, not all of them. The sample contains millions of clones, roughly 92% of which appear only once. The sequencing sample was made of naive CD4+ T cells sorted from blood. The subset is: CD45RA+ positively selected. The source is a man in his late teens or twenties in good health.

The chain joins TRBV6-1 to TRBJ1-5; D unresolved. Germline V gives CDR1 MNHNS, CDR2 SASEGT. The CDR3 sequence is 13 residues long. The V gene lost 1 base and the J gene lost 7 bases, with 8 bases spanning the gap. CDR3 region: CASSEGGKQPQHF. The CDR3 DNA is TGTGCCAGCAGTGAAGGTGGAAAACAGCCCCAGCATTTT.

V usage is TRBV28 and J usage is TRBJ2-7; 7 nucleotides line up with TRBD2. Trimming removed 3 bases from V and 3 bases from J; junction bases left unmatched: 8. The CDR3 runs to 15 residues. Germline lookup yields CDR1 MDHEN and CDR2 SYDVKM. CDR3 nucleotide sequence: TGTGCCAGCAGTTTCCGGCGGGAGAGAGGCTACGAGCAGTACTTC. Translated: CASSFRRERGYEQYF.

The V and J genes are TRBV9 and TRBJ2-3; D is undetermined. V lost 4 bases to trimming and J lost 2 bases, with 11 bases between them. The CDR3 loop spans 14 amino acids. CDR1 is SGDLS and CDR2 is YYNGEE in the germline V gene. The CDR3 is CASSPLTLTDTQYF. The CDR3, as DNA: TGTGCCAGCAGCCCCTTGACTCTCACAGATACGCAGTATTTT. Drawing the rest from reference TRBV9 and TRBJ2-3, the complete variable domain is DSGVTQTPKHLITATGQRVTLRCSPRSGDLSVYWYQQSLDQGLQFLIQYYNGEERAKGNILERFSAQQFPDLHSELNLSSLELGDSALYFCASSPLTLTDTQYFGPGTRLTVL.

V is TRBV2 and J is TRBJ2-1; 12 bases are shared with TRBD2. The CDR3 has 15 amino acids. Germline CDR1 is SNHLY and CDR2 is FYNNEI. V shed 7 bases, J shed 4 bases, and the junction held 5 bases outside the gene matches. The CDR3 bases are TGTGCCAGCAATCCGACTAGCGGGGGTTACAATGAGCAGTTCTTC. Translation: CASNPTSGGYNEQFF.

With regard to this clone: Other DNA sequences within the sample encode an identical CDR3. The gene calls are TRBV11-2 and TRBJ1-2, with 7 bases matching TRBD1. V gave up 5 bases and J gave up 5 bases; unmatched junction bases: 5. Looked up from germline, CDR1 is SGHAT and CDR2 is FQNNGV. This CDR3 is 13 amino acids long. CDR3 protein: CASSPGQLYGYTF. In DNA form, the CDR3 reads TGTGCCAGCAGCCCGGGACAGCTTTATGGCTACACCTTC.

The rearrangement joins TRBV7-9 to TRBJ1-5; D gene ambiguous. The CDR3 has 15 amino acids. The germline V gene encodes CDR1 SEHNR and CDR2 FQNEAQ (reference sequence). Trimming stripped 1 base from V and 3 bases from J, with 10 bases between. CDR3 DNA sequence: TGTGCCAGCAGCTTAGACCGGCAGCCCAATCAGCCCCAGCATTTT. Protein product: CASSLDRQPNQPQHF.

CDR3 protein: CASSPLGVQGGTEAFF. In DNA, the CDR3 is TGTGCCAGCTCACCACTCGGGGTGCAGGGGGGTACTGAAGCTTTCTTT. This chain uses TRBV18 with TRBJ1-1; 7 positions match TRBD1. Germline CDR1 is KGHSH and CDR2 is LQKENI. The CDR3 extends over 16 amino acids. V lost 1 base, J lost 5 bases, and 10 bases stayed unmatched.

Concerning this clone itself: The junction departs from germline at one end; a sequencing error may be responsible. This chain's CDR3 is CASSPSETDRGLVF. The CDR3 DNA reads TGTGCCAGCTCACCGTCTGAAACTGACAGGGGCCTCGTCTTT. The J gene is TRBJ1-6, the V gene TRBV18, with 8 nucleotides matching TRBD1. Germline CDR1 and CDR2: KGHSH and LQKENI. The CDR3 runs 14 residues.

This chain connects TRBV19 to TRBJ1-1; D possibly corresponds to TRBD1 (6 bases). This CDR3 is 15 amino acids long. With 5 bases removed from V and 0 bases from J, the gap between germline ends came to 13 bases. The germline V gene encodes CDR1 LNHDA and CDR2 SQIVND (reference sequence). DNA of the CDR3: TGTGCCAGTAGTGGACAGCGCCCTATGAACACTGAAGCTTTCTTT. This gives the protein CASSGQRPMNTEAFF.

This chain links TRBV2 with TRBJ2-1; D unresolved. Trimming pared 2 bases from V and 2 bases from J, leaving 13 bases between. The CDR3 is made up of 16 amino acids. Germline V gene lookup returns CDR1 SNHLY and CDR2 FYNNEI. For the CDR3, the DNA is TGTGCCAGCAGTGAAATGCCCCCTGGCACCTACAATGAGCAGTTCTTC. It translates to CASSEMPPGTYNEQFF.

The genes are TRBV4-3 and TRBJ2-7, with 11 bases fitting TRBD2. CDR1 and CDR2 (germline): LGHNA, YSLEER. This CDR3 contains 15 residues. The junction had 5 bases not matched to a gene; V was cut back by 0 bases and J by 7 bases. The CDR3, as DNA: TGCGCCAGCAGCCAAGAGGATCTAGCGGGAGGTGAGCAGTACTTC. Its translation: CASSQEDLAGGEQYF.